This TCR beta chain stems from a study of T cell changes during pregnancy in multiple sclerosis. Germline assignment: CDR1 MNHEY and CDR2 SVGAGI. V was pared by 8 bases and J by 0 bases, with 8 bases between. This CDR3 contains 13 residues. TCRdb keeps only in-frame clones here, not all; method: immunoSEQ multiplex PCR. The sample holds more than 50,000 clones, around nine tenths seen once. Here the sequenced sample was peripheral blood, taken before pregnancy. The receptor was isolated from a female donor with multiple sclerosis, enrolled in a pregnancy study. The chain recombines TRBV6-5 with TRBJ1-3; D might be TRBD1 (6 bases). The CDR3, as DNA: TGTGCCAGCCGGACAGCCTCTGGAAACACCATATATTTT. Its translation is CASRTASGNTIYF.